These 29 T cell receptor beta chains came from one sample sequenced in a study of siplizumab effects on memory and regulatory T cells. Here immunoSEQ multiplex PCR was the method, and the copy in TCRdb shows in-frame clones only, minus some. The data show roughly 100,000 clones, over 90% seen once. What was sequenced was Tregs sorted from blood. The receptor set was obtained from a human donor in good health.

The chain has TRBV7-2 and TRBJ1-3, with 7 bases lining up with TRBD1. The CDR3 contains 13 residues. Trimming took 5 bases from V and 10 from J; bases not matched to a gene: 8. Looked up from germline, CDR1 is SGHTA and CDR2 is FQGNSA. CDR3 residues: CASSPGQVNTIYF. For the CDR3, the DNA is TGTGCCAGCAGCCCAGGACAGGTTAATACCATATATTTT.

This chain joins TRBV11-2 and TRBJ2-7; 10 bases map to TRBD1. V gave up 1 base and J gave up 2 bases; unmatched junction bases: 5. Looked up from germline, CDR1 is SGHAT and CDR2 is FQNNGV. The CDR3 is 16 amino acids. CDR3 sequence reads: CASSLAWDRGPYEQYF. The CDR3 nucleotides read TGTGCCAGCAGCTTAGCGTGGGACAGGGGTCCCTACGAGCAGTACTTC.

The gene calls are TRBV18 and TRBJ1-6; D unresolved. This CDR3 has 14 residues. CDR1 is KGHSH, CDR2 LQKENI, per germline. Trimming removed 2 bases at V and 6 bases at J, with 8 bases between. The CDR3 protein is CASSPNPSNSPLHF. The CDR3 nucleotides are TGTGCCAGCTCACCAAATCCCTCTAATTCACCCCTCCACTTT.

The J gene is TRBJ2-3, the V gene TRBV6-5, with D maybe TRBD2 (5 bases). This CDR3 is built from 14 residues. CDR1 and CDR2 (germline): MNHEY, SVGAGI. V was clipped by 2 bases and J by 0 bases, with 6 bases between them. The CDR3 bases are TGTGCCAGCAGTTACCGACTAAGCACAGATACGCAGTATTTT. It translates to CASSYRLSTDTQYF.

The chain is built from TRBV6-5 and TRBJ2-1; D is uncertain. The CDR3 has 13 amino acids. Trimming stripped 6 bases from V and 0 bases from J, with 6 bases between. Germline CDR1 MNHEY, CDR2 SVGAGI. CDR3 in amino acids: CASRRSSYNEQFF. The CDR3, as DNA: TGTGCCAGCAGACGGAGCTCCTACAATGAGCAGTTCTTC.

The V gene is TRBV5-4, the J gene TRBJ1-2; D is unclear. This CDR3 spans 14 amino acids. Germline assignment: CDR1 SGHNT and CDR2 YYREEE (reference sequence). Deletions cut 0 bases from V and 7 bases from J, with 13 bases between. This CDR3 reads CASSLAGGKRGYTF. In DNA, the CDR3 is TGTGCCAGCAGCTTGGCCGGAGGGAAGCGTGGCTACACCTTC.

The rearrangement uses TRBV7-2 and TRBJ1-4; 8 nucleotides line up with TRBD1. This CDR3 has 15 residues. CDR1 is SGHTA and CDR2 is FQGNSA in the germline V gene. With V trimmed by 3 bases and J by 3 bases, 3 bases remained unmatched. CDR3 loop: CASSFDRGSNEKLFF. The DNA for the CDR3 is TGTGCCAGCAGCTTCGACAGGGGATCTAATGAAAAACTGTTTTTT.

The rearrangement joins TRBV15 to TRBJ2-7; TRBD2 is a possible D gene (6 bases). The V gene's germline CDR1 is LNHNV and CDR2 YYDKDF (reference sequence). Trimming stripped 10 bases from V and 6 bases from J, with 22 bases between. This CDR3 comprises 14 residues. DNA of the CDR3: TGTGCCATTGGAGGGGTCAGGAGAGGAGGCGAGCAGTACTTC. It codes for CAIGGVRRGGEQYF.

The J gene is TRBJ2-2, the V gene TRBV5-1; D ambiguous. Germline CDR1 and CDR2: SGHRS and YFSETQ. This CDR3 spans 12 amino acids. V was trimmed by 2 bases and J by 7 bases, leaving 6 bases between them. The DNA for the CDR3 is TGCGCCAGCAGCTTTAAGGGCGGGGAGCTGTTTTTT. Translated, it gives CASSFKGGELFF.

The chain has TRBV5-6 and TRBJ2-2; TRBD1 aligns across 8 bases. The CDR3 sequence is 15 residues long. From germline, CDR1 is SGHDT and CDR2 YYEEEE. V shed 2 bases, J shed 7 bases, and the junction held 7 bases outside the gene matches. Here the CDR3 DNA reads TGTGCCAGCAGCTTCCAGGGGGCGGAGATCGGGGAGCTGTTTTTT. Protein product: CASSFQGAEIGELFF.

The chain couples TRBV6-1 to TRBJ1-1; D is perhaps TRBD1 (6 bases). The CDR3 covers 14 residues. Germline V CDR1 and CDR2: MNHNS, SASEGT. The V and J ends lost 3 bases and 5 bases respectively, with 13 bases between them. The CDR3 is CASSEGHLATEAFF. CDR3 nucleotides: TGTGCCAGCAGTGAGGGACATTTGGCGACTGAAGCTTTCTTT.

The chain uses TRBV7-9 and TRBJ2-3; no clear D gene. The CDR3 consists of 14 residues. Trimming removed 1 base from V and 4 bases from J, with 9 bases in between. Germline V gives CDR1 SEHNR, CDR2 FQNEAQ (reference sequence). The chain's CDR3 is CASSLVLPADTQYF. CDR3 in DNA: TGTGCCAGCAGCTTAGTCCTCCCGGCAGATACGCAGTATTTT.

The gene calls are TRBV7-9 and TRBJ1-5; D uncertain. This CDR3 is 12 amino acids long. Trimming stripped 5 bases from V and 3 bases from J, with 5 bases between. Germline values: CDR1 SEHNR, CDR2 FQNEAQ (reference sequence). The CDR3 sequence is CASSRDNQPQHF. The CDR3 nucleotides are TGTGCCAGCAGCCGGGACAATCAGCCCCAGCATTTT.

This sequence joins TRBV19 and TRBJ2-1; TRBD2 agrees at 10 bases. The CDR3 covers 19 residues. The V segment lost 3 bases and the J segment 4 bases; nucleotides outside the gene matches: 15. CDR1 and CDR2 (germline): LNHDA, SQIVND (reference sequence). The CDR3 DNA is TGTGCCAGTAGTATCAGCCGCGTTGCTAGCGGGGGAGCATACAATGAGCAGTTCTTC. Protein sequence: CASSISRVASGGAYNEQFF.

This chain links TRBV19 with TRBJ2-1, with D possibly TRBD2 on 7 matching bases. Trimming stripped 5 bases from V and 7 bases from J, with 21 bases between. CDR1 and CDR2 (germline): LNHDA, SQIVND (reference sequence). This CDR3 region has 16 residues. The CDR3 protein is CASSPRGAGLGNEQFF. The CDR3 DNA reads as TGTGCCAGTAGTCCCCGGGGGGCGGGATTGGGGAATGAGCAGTTCTTC. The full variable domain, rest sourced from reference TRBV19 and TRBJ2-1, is DGGITQSPKYLFRKEGQNVTLSCEQNLNHDAMYWYRQDPGQGLRLIYYSQIVNDFQKGDIAEGYSVSREKKESFPLTVTSAQKNPTAFYLCASSPRGAGLGNEQFFGPGTRLTVL.

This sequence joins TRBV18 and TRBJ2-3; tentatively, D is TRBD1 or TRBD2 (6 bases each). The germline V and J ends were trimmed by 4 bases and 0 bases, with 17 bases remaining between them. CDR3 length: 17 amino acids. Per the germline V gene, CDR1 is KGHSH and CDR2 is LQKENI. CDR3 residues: CASSRAGHSISTDTQYF. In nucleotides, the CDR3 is TGTGCCAGCTCACGGGCGGGACACAGTATTAGCACAGATACGCAGTATTTT.

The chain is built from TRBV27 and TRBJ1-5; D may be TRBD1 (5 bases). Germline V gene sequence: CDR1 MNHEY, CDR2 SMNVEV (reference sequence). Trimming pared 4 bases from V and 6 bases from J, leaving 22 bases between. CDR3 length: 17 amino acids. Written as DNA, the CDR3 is TGTGCCAGCAGTTCGATAAGCCTCGCGGGGGGTAGTCAGCCCCAGCATTTT. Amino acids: CASSSISLAGGSQPQHF.

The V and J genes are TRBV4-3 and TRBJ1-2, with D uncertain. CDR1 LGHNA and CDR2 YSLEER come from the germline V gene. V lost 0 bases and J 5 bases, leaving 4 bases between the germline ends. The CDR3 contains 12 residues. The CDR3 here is CASSQDLYGYTF. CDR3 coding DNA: TGCGCCAGCAGCCAAGATCTGTATGGCTACACCTTC.

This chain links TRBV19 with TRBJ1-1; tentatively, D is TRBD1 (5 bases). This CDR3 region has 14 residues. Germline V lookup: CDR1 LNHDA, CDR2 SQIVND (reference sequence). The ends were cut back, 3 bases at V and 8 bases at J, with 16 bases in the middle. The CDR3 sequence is CASSIRVTDKEAFF. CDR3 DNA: TGTGCCAGTAGTATCCGGGTGACAGATAAAGAAGCTTTCTTT.

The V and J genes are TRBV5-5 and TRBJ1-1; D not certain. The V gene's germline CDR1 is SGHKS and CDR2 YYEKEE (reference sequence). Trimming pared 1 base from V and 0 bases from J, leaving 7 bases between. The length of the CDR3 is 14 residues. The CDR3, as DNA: TGTGCCAGCAGCTTGTTGCAGTTGAACACTGAAGCTTTCTTT. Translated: CASSLLQLNTEAFF.

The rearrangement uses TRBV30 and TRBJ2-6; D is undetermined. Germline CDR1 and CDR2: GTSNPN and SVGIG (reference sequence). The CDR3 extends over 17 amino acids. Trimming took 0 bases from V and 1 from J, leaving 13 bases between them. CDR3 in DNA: TGTGCCTGGAGTGTACGGGCCCGAGGATCTGGGGCCAACGTCCTGACTTTC. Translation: CAWSVRARGSGANVLTF.

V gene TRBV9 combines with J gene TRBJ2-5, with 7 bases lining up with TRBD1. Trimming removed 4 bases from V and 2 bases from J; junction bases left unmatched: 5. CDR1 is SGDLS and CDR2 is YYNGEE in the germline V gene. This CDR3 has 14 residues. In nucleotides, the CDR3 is TGTGCCAGCAGCCTCGGGACAGCACAAGAGACCCAGTACTTC. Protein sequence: CASSLGTAQETQYF. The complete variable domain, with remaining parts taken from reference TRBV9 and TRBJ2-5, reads DSGVTQTPKHLITATGQRVTLRCSPRSGDLSVYWYQQSLDQGLQFLIQYYNGEERAKGNILERFSAQQFPDLHSELNLSSLELGDSALYFCASSLGTAQETQYFGPGTRLLVL.

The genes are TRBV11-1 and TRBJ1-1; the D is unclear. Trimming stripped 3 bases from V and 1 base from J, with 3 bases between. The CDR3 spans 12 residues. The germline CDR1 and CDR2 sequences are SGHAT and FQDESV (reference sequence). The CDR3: CASSFGNTEAFF. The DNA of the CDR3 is TGTGCCAGCAGCTTTGGGAACACTGAAGCTTTCTTT.

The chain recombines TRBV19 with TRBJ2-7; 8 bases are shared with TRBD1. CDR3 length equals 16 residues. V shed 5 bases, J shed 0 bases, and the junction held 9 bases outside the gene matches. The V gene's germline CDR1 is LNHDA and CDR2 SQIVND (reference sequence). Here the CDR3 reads CASSPSGTGYSYEQYF. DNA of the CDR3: TGTGCCAGTAGTCCGTCAGGGACAGGATACTCCTACGAGCAGTACTTC.

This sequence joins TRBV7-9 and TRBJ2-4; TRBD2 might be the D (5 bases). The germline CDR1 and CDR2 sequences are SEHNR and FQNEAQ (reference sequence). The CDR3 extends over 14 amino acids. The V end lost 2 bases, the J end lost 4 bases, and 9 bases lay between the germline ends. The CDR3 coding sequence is TGTGCCAGCAGCTTAACGACGGGGAAAAACATTCAGTACTTC. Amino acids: CASSLTTGKNIQYF.

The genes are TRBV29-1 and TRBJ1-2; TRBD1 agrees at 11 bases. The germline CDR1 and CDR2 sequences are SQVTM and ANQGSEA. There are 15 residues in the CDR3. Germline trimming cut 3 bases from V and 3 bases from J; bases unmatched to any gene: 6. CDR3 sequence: CSVDRGTGGDYGYTF. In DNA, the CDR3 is TGCAGCGTTGACAGGGGGACAGGGGGAGACTATGGCTACACCTTC.

This chain's CDR3 is CASSPWAGPSGANVLTF. The DNA of the CDR3 is TGTGCCAGCAGCCCTTGGGCAGGCCCCTCTGGGGCCAACGTCCTGACTTTC. The chain employs TRBV7-9 and TRBJ2-6; D is unclear. This CDR3 is built from 17 residues. CDR1 and CDR2 (germline): SEHNR, FQNEAQ (reference sequence). Trimming removed 5 bases from V and 0 bases from J, with 14 bases in between.

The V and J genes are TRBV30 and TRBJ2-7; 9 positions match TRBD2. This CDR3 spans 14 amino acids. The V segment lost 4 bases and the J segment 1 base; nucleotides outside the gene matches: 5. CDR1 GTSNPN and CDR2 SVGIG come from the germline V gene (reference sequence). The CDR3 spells CAWNRLAVSYEQYF. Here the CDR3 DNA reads TGTGCCTGGAATAGACTAGCGGTATCCTACGAGCAGTACTTC.

The CDR3 protein is CASSYSGEHGYTF. The CDR3 bases are TGTGCCAGCAGTTACTCGGGGGAGCATGGCTACACCTTC. This sequence joins TRBV6-6 and TRBJ1-2; the D gene is possibly TRBD1 (5 bases). The V gene's germline CDR1 is MNHNY and CDR2 SVGAGI (reference sequence). V was shortened by 0 bases and J by 6 bases, with 8 bases between the two germline ends. This CDR3 is 13 amino acids long.